The 12 T cell receptor beta chains below come from one sample, sequenced in a study of early T cells in non-severe SARS-CoV-2 infection. TCRdb reanalysed the 5' RACE reads using MiXCR and keeps one entry per CDR3 protein. The sample holds 65,000 to 75,000 distinct CDR3 sequences, roughly 4.6% seen once. Sequenced material: whole blood, taken at baseline. The source is an adult who was a healthcare worker with PCR-confirmed SARS-CoV-2 infection or an uninfected control (not recorded which). The donor label of this sample is uncertain.

In its sample, this clonotype was seen many times. V usage is TRBV24-1 and J usage is TRBJ1-5; D gene uncertain. V was cut by 3 bases and J by 7 bases, with 6 bases left in between. The CDR3 has 12 amino acids. Germline loops: CDR1 KGHDR, CDR2 SFDVKD. The CDR3 region is CATSDAQQPQHF. The CDR3 DNA reads TGTGCCACCAGTGATGCCCAACAGCCCCAGCATTTT.

This clonotype was seen repeatedly, ten times or more. V gene TRBV7-9 combines with J gene TRBJ2-3; D not resolved. Germline V gene data show CDR1 as SEHNR and CDR2 as FQNEAQ (reference sequence). The CDR3 spans 14 residues. With 0 bases removed from V and 7 bases from J, the gap between germline ends came to 11 bases. In DNA, the CDR3 is TGTGCCAGCAGCTTAGCCTCGGACGGTAATACGCAGTATTTT. Its translation is CASSLASDGNTQYF.

This clonotype appeared a few times. The CDR3 DNA is TGTGCCAGCAGCCCATGGGCGGTGGGGAGCAATCAGCCCCAGCATTTT. Protein sequence: CASSPWAVGSNQPQHF. This chain links TRBV7-2 with TRBJ1-5; D not resolved. Germline V lookup: CDR1 SGHTA, CDR2 FQGNSA. This CDR3 has 16 amino acids. V gave up 5 bases and J gave up 1 base, with 15 bases separating them.

The table lists this clonotype with many counts. This chain connects TRBV29-1 to TRBJ2-1; weak D call: TRBD2 (5 bases). This CDR3 region has 15 residues. Germline V gene data show CDR1 as SQVTM and CDR2 as ANQGSEA. Trimming took off 4 bases at V and 0 bases at J, with 13 bases between the two ends. CDR3 protein: CSVVRTGSSYNEQFF. CDR3 nucleotides: TGCAGCGTTGTCCGGACGGGGAGCTCCTACAATGAGCAGTTCTTC.

In its sample, this clonotype was seen a few times. The chain carries TRBV20-1 and TRBJ2-7; 10 bases agree with TRBD1. Germline lookup yields CDR1 DFQATT and CDR2 SNEGSKA (reference sequence). Unmatched junction bases numbered 3, after V lost 4 bases and J lost 6 bases. CDR3 length: 12 residues. In DNA, the CDR3 is TGCAGTGCTACCCGGACAGGGGGCGAGCAGTACTTC. Translation: CSATRTGGEQYF.

This clonotype was detected ten times or more. The V call is TRBV4-3, the J call TRBJ1-1; maybe TRBD1 (6 bases). Germline V gives CDR1 LGHNA, CDR2 YSLEER. The CDR3 runs to 15 residues. Trimming took off 1 base at V and 4 bases at J, with 13 bases between the two ends. The CDR3 DNA is TGCGCCAGCAGCCAAGGCATACAGGGTATCACTGAAGCTTTCTTT. Residues: CASSQGIQGITEAFF.

This clonotype showed up many times. The gene calls are TRBV28 and TRBJ2-4, with TRBD2 identical over 14 bases. J gave up 6 bases and V 5 bases, and 6 bases lay outside the gene matches. CDR3 length: 16 residues. Germline V gene data show CDR1 as MDHEN and CDR2 as SYDVKM. CDR3 loop: CASSPRTSGGRNIQYF. In DNA, the CDR3 is TGTGCCAGCAGTCCTCGGACTAGCGGGGGGAGAAACATTCAGTACTTC. The entire variable domain, with the rest obtained from reference TRBV28 and TRBJ2-4, is as follows: DVKVTQSSRYLVKRTGEKVFLECVQDMDHENMFWYRQDPGLGLRLIYFSYDVKMKEKGDIPEGYSVSREKKERFSLILESASTNQTSMYLCASSPRTSGGRNIQYFGAGTRLSVL.

This clonotype was observed at least ten times. The chain recombines TRBV18 with TRBJ1-6, with D hard to call. Germline V gene sequence: CDR1 KGHSH, CDR2 LQKENI. CDR3 size: 12 residues. The germline V and J ends were trimmed by 3 bases and 7 bases, with 4 bases remaining between them. CDR3 residues: CASSPGNSPLHF. CDR3 nucleotides: TGTGCCAGCTCACCTGGGAATTCACCCCTCCACTTT. The whole variable domain, remainder taken from reference TRBV18 and TRBJ1-6, is NAGVMQNPRHLVRRRGQEARLRCSPMKGHSHVYWYRQLPEEGLKFMVYLQKENIIDESGMPKERFSAEFPKEGPSILRIQQVVRGDSAAYFCASSPGNSPLHFGNGTRLTVT.

This clonotype was seen only a few times. The V and J genes are TRBV2 and TRBJ1-1; 7 bases are shared with TRBD1. The germline V gene encodes CDR1 SNHLY and CDR2 FYNNEI. The CDR3 is 13 residues long. With V trimmed by 10 bases and J by 1 base, 6 bases remained unmatched. In nucleotides, the CDR3 is TGTGCCACCCAGGGACAGCCGAACACTGAAGCTTTCTTT. Translating it yields CATQGQPNTEAFF.

This clonotype was counted many times. V and J are TRBV7-2 and TRBJ2-1; D possibly corresponds to TRBD2 (7 bases). Per germline, CDR1 SGHTA and CDR2 FQGNSA. The CDR3 covers 13 residues. V dropped 10 bases and J dropped 5 bases, with 15 bases sitting between them. The CDR3 DNA follows: TGTGCCACCCGAGGGGGGGTGGACAATGAGCAGTTCTTC. It yields the protein CATRGGVDNEQFF.

This rearrangement joins TRBV18 to TRBJ1-5; 7 bases agree with TRBD1. The CDR3 totals 13 residues. V trimming: 6 bases; J trimming: 14 bases; junction bases outside the gene matches: 13. Germline CDR1 is KGHSH and CDR2 is LQKENI. The CDR3 sequence: CASSGDRANQKHF. In DNA form, the CDR3 reads TGTGCCAGCTCCGGCGACAGGGCAAACCAGAAGCATTTT.

This clonotype has ten or more counts. This chain joins TRBV15 and TRBJ1-6, with D unresolved. Germline V gives CDR1 LNHNV, CDR2 YYDKDF (reference sequence). Trimming took 4 bases from V and 7 from J, leaving 14 bases between them. This CDR3 is built from 15 residues. The CDR3 sequence is CATSTLRENNSPLHF. For the CDR3, the DNA is TGTGCCACCAGCACTTTAAGGGAGAACAATTCACCCCTCCACTTT.